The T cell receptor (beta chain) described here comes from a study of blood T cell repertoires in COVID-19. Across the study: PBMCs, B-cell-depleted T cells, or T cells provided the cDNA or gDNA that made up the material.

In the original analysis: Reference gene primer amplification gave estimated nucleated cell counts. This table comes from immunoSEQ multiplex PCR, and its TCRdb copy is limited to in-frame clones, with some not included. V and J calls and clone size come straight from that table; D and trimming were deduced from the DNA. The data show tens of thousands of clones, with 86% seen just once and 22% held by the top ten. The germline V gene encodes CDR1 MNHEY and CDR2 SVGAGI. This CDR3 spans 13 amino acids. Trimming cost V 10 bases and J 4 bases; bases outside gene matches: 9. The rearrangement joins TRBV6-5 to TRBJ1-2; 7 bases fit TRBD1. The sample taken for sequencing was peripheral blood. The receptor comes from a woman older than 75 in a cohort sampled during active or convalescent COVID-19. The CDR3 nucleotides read TGTGCCACAGGGGGTGGGGGACCCTATGGCTACACCTTC. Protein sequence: CATGGGGPYGYTF.